This T cell receptor (beta chain) was recorded in a study of blood T cell repertoires in COVID-19. This CDR3 comprises 12 residues. Germline loops: CDR1 LGHDT, CDR2 YNNKEL (reference sequence). The J segment lost 7 bases and the V segment lost 4 bases, leaving 4 bases of the junction unmatched. The repertoire was sequenced with immunoSEQ multiplex PCR; TCRdb's copy has only in-frame clones and lacks some. The sample has 450,000 or so clones; approximately 92% are singletons. The V gene is TRBV3-1 (or the pseudogene TRBV3-2), the J gene TRBJ2-7; 7 nucleotides line up with TRBD1. Sample: peripheral blood. The sequence came from a man younger than 30 with COVID-19, enrolled during active disease. The CDR3 DNA follows: TGTGCCAGCAGCCTCGGACAGGCTGAGCAGTACTTC. Its translation is CASSLGQAEQYF.